Listed here are 24 T cell receptor beta chains from one sample, sequenced in a study of blood T cell repertoires in COVID-19. Profiling relied on immunoSEQ multiplex PCR, and the TCRdb table lists in-frame clones only, not all of them. The sample has 200,000 to 250,000 clones, 81% seen once; the top ten hold more than 8.5%. The sample comprised PBMCs or T cells enriched from blood (not recorded which). These TCRs come from a woman between 45 and 65 years old with acute COVID-19.

This clone was counted only a few times. The CDR3 reads CASSQDIGLSSYNEQFF. For the CDR3, the DNA is TGCGCCAGCAGCCAAGATATAGGACTTAGCTCCTACAATGAGCAGTTCTTC. J is TRBJ2-1 and V is TRBV4-3, with a possible D match to TRBD2 (5 bases). V was pared by 0 bases and J by 0 bases, with 12 bases between. Germline V gives CDR1 LGHNA, CDR2 YSLEER. This CDR3 has 17 amino acids.

This chain links TRBV14 with TRBJ1-1; D is possibly TRBD1 (5 bases). Germline assignment: CDR1 SGHDN and CDR2 FVKESK. This CDR3 has 15 amino acids. Trimming stripped 0 bases from V and 9 bases from J, with 17 bases between. The CDR3 DNA sequence: TGTGCCAGCAGCCAAGACCGGGCAAGGGGATATCAAGCTTTCTTT. Residues: CASSQDRARGYQAFF.

The J gene is TRBJ2-7, the V gene TRBV14; D not certain. From germline, CDR1 is SGHDN and CDR2 FVKESK. This CDR3 is built from 15 residues. With 0 bases removed from V and 2 bases from J, the gap between germline ends came to 11 bases. CDR3 in amino acids: CASSQDRITAYEQYF. In nucleotides, the CDR3 is TGTGCCAGCAGCCAAGATAGGATTACAGCCTACGAGCAGTACTTC.

V and J are TRBV28 and TRBJ1-5; the match to TRBD1 covers 9 bases. There are 16 residues in the CDR3. Germline V gene sequence: CDR1 MDHEN, CDR2 SYDVKM. V lost 8 bases to trimming and J lost 5 bases; unmatched junction nucleotides: 13. This CDR3 is CASGGSTGGFDQPQHF. CDR3 DNA sequence: TGTGCCAGCGGTGGATCGACAGGGGGTTTTGATCAGCCCCAGCATTTT.

The rearrangement uses TRBV6-2 or TRBV6-3 and TRBJ1-1, with D possibly TRBD1 on 6 matching bases. The V gene lost 6 bases and the J gene lost 1 base, with 15 bases spanning the gap. Per germline, CDR1 MNHEY and CDR2 SVGEGT. The CDR3 is made up of 15 amino acids. The CDR3: CASSSGQLRNTEAFF. The CDR3 bases are TGTGCCAGCAGCTCCGGACAGCTCCGGAACACTGAAGCTTTCTTT.

The rearrangement links TRBV24-1 to TRBJ1-5; 7 bases fit TRBD1. With 2 bases clipped from V and 4 bases from J, the junction kept 7 bases outside the gene matches. The CDR3 covers 16 residues. Per germline, CDR1 KGHDR and CDR2 SFDVKD. The CDR3 sequence: CATSDSGTGENQPQHF. As DNA, the CDR3 is TGTGCCACCAGTGATTCGGGAACAGGGGAGAATCAGCCCCAGCATTTT.

V gene TRBV18 combines with J gene TRBJ1-2; D is possibly TRBD1 (6 bases). Trimming pared 5 bases from V and 8 bases from J, leaving 18 bases between. The CDR3 covers 14 residues. The germline CDR1 and CDR2 sequences are KGHSH and LQKENI. Here the CDR3 DNA reads TGTGCCAGCTCATCGGACAGCCTAGTGTGGGGCTACACCTTC. It codes for CASSSDSLVWGYTF.

This chain uses TRBV11-1 with TRBJ1-2; 8 bases are a match to TRBD1. The CDR3 sequence is 14 residues long. V trimming: 2 bases; J trimming: 1 base; junction bases outside the gene matches: 0. Germline V gene lookup returns CDR1 SGHAT and CDR2 FQDESV (reference sequence). The CDR3 is CASSLTGGNYGYTF. The CDR3 coding sequence is TGTGCCAGCAGCTTAACAGGGGGTAACTATGGCTACACCTTC.

The genes are TRBV6-4 and TRBJ2-3; 7 bases are a match to TRBD2. There are 14 residues in the CDR3. Germline V gives CDR1 MRHNA, CDR2 SNTAGT. Losses at the gene ends were 2 bases for V and 2 bases for J; bases not matched to a gene: 1. The CDR3 bases are TGTGCCAGCAGTGACGGGGGGGACACAGATACGCAGTATTTT. Translation gives CASSDGGDTDTQYF.

This chain connects TRBV5-4 to TRBJ2-7; D not certain. CDR1 is SGHNT and CDR2 is YYREEE in the germline V gene (reference sequence). Trimming took off 0 bases at V and 3 bases at J, with 13 bases between the two ends. CDR3 size: 15 residues. CDR3 region: CASSLVKSGYYEQYF. CDR3 bases: TGTGCCAGCAGCTTGGTTAAGTCAGGCTACTACGAGCAGTACTTC.

The V call is TRBV5-1, the J call TRBJ2-5, with D perhaps TRBD1 (5 bases). Trimming stripped 6 bases from V and 5 bases from J, with 14 bases between. The CDR3 contains 13 residues. CDR1 and CDR2 (germline): SGHRS, YFSETQ. Written as DNA, the CDR3 is TGCGCCAGCACAGGGATGGGTGTTGAGACCCAGTACTTC. Its protein product is CASTGMGVETQYF.

The chain links TRBV27 to TRBJ2-2; 10 bases line up with TRBD2. This CDR3 region has 17 residues. In germline, CDR1 is MNHEY, CDR2 SMNVEV (reference sequence). V dropped 6 bases and J dropped 1; count of bases not matched to a gene: 8. The CDR3 protein is CASRLRTSGGNTGELFF. The CDR3 bases are TGTGCCAGCAGACTCAGGACTAGCGGAGGGAACACCGGGGAGCTGTTTTTT.

This chain uses TRBV6-5 with TRBJ2-7; tentatively, D is TRBD1 (5 bases). This CDR3 is built from 12 residues. CDR1 is MNHEY and CDR2 is SVGAGI in the germline V gene. Between the trimmed V and J ends, which lost 8 bases and 6 bases, there was a span of 14 bases. This CDR3 reads CASWARVGEQYF. Written as DNA, the CDR3 is TGTGCCAGCTGGGCCAGGGTCGGCGAGCAGTACTTC.

The chain is built from TRBV5-6 and TRBJ2-4; TRBD1 matches 9 bases. This CDR3 contains 19 residues. Germline V gene sequence: CDR1 SGHDT, CDR2 YYEEEE. The V gene end was trimmed by 4 bases and the J gene end by 0 bases; junction bases not matched to a gene: 14. CDR3 DNA sequence: TGTGCCAGCAGCCGGGACAGGGACACCGGATGGGTAGCCAAAAACATTCAGTACTTC. It translates to CASSRDRDTGWVAKNIQYF.

The genes are TRBV19 and TRBJ2-1; 10 bases line up with TRBD2. Per the germline V gene, CDR1 is LNHDA and CDR2 is SQIVND (reference sequence). V lost 5 bases, J lost 7 bases, and 20 bases stayed unmatched. The CDR3 is made up of 19 amino acids. The CDR3 sequence is CASSFWGLAPSHHGNEQFF. Written as DNA, the CDR3 is TGTGCCAGTAGTTTTTGGGGACTAGCGCCGAGCCACCATGGGAATGAGCAGTTCTTC.

Of note for this clone: Germline is not matched at one junction end, which may reflect a read error. This chain connects TRBV7-7 to TRBJ2-5; 8 nucleotides match TRBD1. The germline gives CDR1 SSHAT, CDR2 FNYEAQ (reference sequence). The CDR3 has 15 residues. The DNA of the CDR3 is TGTGCTAGCAGCTTAGGTACCGGGACAGGAGAGACCCAGTACTTC. It translates to CASSLGTGTGETQYF.

This sequence joins TRBV10-2 and TRBJ2-1; D might be TRBD1 or TRBD2, each matching 6 bases. Germline V gives CDR1 WSHSY, CDR2 SAAADI. V lost 6 bases to trimming and J lost 3 bases, with 9 bases between them. CDR3 length: 13 amino acids. CDR3 in amino acids: CASREGHYNEQFF. CDR3 nucleotide sequence: TGCGCCAGCAGGGAGGGACACTACAATGAGCAGTTCTTC.

The rearrangement joins TRBV19 to TRBJ1-2, with TRBD1 matching over 8 bases. V trimming: 6 bases; J trimming: 8 bases; junction bases outside the gene matches: 20. Germline V gene sequence: CDR1 LNHDA, CDR2 SQIVND (reference sequence). There are 17 residues in the CDR3. CDR3 amino acids: CASRPAGTGPVFSGYTF. The CDR3 DNA follows: TGTGCCAGTAGACCCGCCGGGACAGGTCCTGTATTTTCCGGCTACACCTTC.

The chain has TRBV4-3 and TRBJ1-4; D may be TRBD1 (5 bases). V shed 0 bases and J shed 10 bases, with 15 bases lying between them. In germline, CDR1 is LGHNA, CDR2 YSLEER. The CDR3 is 15 amino acids. This chain's CDR3 is CASSQDGGGRIKLFF. In nucleotides, the CDR3 is TGCGCCAGCAGCCAAGATGGGGGGGGTCGGATAAAACTGTTTTTT.

The J gene is TRBJ2-7, the V gene TRBV18, with 12 bases lining up with TRBD2. Germline assignment: CDR1 KGHSH and CDR2 LQKENI. The CDR3 sequence is 18 residues long. Unmatched junction bases numbered 11, after V lost 5 bases and J lost 0 bases. This CDR3 reads CASSSAASGGASSYEQYF. The CDR3, as DNA: TGTGCCAGCTCATCCGCTGCTAGCGGGGGGGCGAGCTCCTACGAGCAGTACTTC. Complete variable domain (other parts from reference TRBV18 and TRBJ2-7): NAGVMQNPRHLVRRRGQEARLRCSPMKGHSHVYWYRQLPEEGLKFMVYLQKENIIDESGMPKERFSAEFPKEGPSILRIQQVVRGDSAAYFCASSSAASGGASSYEQYFGPGTRLTVT.

The chain has TRBV7-9 and TRBJ1-2; 8 bases match TRBD1. Germline-derived CDR1 and CDR2 are SEHNR and FQNEAQ (reference sequence). The CDR3 totals 17 residues. Trimming took 4 bases from V and 1 from J; bases not matched to a gene: 11. This CDR3 reads CASSSWTGLTDNYGYTF. The CDR3 nucleotides are TGTGCCAGCAGCTCTTGGACAGGGCTGACTGATAACTATGGCTACACCTTC.

The chain couples TRBV11-3 to TRBJ2-3; TRBD2 might be the D (5 bases). Germline V gene sequence: CDR1 SGHNT, CDR2 YENEEA. There are 15 residues in the CDR3. V was shortened by 5 bases and J by 3 bases, with 15 bases between the two germline ends. The CDR3 coding sequence is TGTGCCAGCAGCGCTAAAATACTAGAGACAGATACGCAGTATTTT. Encoded protein: CASSAKILETDTQYF.

The V and J genes are TRBV7-2 and TRBJ1-4; possible D gene TRBD1, 5 bases. The CDR3 extends over 16 amino acids. V was cut by 4 bases and J by 2 bases, with 14 bases left in between. The germline CDR1 and CDR2 sequences are SGHTA and FQGNSA. In nucleotides, the CDR3 is TGTGCCAGCAGCTCCAGGGCTACAAGCACTAATGAAAAACTGTTTTTT. Its translation is CASSSRATSTNEKLFF.

This chain links TRBV7-8 with TRBJ2-6; 7 bases are a match to TRBD1. The CDR3 runs to 16 residues. V shed 8 bases and J 0 bases; nucleotides not matched to a gene: 7. Germline values: CDR1 SGHVS, CDR2 FQNEAQ. The CDR3: CASGYRGYSGANVLTF. CDR3 sequence (DNA): TGTGCCAGCGGATACAGGGGTTACTCTGGGGCCAACGTCCTGACTTTC.